The entry below describes one T cell receptor (beta chain). This clonotype came up a few times. Its target antigen remains unknown. Within one base of it there is no much larger clone, and no base qualities were kept. Every donor in the study was a healthy Caucasian. The researchers also sequenced three unrelated adults who were not twins: a male aged 18 to 30, a male aged 50 to 60, and a female aged 50 to 60. Miltenyi CD45RO+ enrichment and human naive T-cell isolation kits were used to isolate memory (CD45RO+) and naive T cells from PBMC. Library preparation used 5' RACE. The sequencer listed for this sample is Illumina HiSeq 2000. A universal primer binding site was added through template switching, and the final cDNA carried a unique molecular identifier so that TCR cDNA molecules could be counted accurately. Specific primers in the conserved constant-segment region were used to synthesize first-strand cDNA for TCR alpha and beta chains. To control for contamination, every cDNA library was double barcoded, receiving both a SMART-Mk sample barcode and Illumina barcodes. TruSeq adapter sequences and Illumina sample barcodes were added in two successive PCR steps. The TCR alpha and beta cDNA libraries were sequenced on the Illumina HiSeq platform using custom primers. The authors' pipeline ran thus. Raw reads were processed with MiGEC to extract unique molecular identifiers, and MiXCR was used to determine CDR3 positions. For each individual, recombination models were inferred using an EM algorithm with the repgenHMM and IGoR tools. Shared clonotype analysis was performed with the tcR package in R, normalizing sharing by the product of cloneset sizes. To study raw recombination without the effects of thymic and clonal selection, out-of-frame nonproductive sequences were analyzed. TCRdb reprocessed the public reads (quality trimming at Q25 with fastp, clone calling with MiXCR) and kept in-frame beta chains. Identical CDR3 protein sequences are pooled into one entry, listed with their most common genes and DNA. The V and J calls were determined by TCRdb, not by the authors. The sample records about 390,000 distinct CDR3 sequences, around 9% of which are singletons. Together, the top ten hold under 9.5% of the sample.

Trimming costs V 5 bases and J 2 bases, and their ends lie 12 bases apart. The CDR3 holds 14 amino acids from the cysteine to the phenylalanine. Left in the record is the CDR3 DNA by itself, 42 bases read in frame from the first base. This sample is part of a study of identical twins (dated by TCRdb to the mid-2010s). The study in broad terms: To test whether fetal clonotypes persist, the study used deep sequencing on TCR alpha and beta repertoires from monozygotic twins, unrelated adults of various ages, and cord blood. Replicate twin experiments were performed at different times using different library preparation protocols to rule out contamination. Overall study results and their limits: Recombination models systematically underestimated out-of-frame TCR alpha sharing in monozygotic twins but agreed with sharing between unrelated individuals. Compared with coincidental sharing between unrelated individuals, out-of-frame TCR alpha sequences shared between twins showed an excess of sequences with low generation probability. Because the same donors could not be followed over many years, conclusions were based on cross-sectional statistical analysis. Invariant T cells such as MAIT and iNKT could partly confound zero-insertion analyses, although diverse VJ usage argued against such confounding for most clonotypes. In beta out-of-frame sequences, excess twin sharing was weaker, because having fewer shared sequences lowered the signal-to-noise ratio. Fewer insertions were carried by abundant cord blood beta clonotypes, a similar but weaker trend appeared in young adult naive repertoires, and no such trend appeared in memory repertoires.

The sequence was collected from a woman between 45 and 65 years old in good health. The chain is assembled from TRBV12-3 or TRBV12-4 and TRBJ2-5, with a tentative D gene TRBD2 over 6 matching bases. What was sequenced was naive T cells sorted from blood. This sample's cell subset or site label indicates: cells isolated with a human naive T-cell isolation kit. The CDR3 region: CASSMGAGQETQYF. The DNA sequence is TGTGCCAGCAGTATGGGTGCGGGGCAAGAGACCCAGTACTTC.